The rows below give T cell receptor beta chains drawn from one sample of a study of T cell repertoires in cytomegalovirus infection. TCRdb reprocessed the reads with MiXCR, giving one entry per CDR3 protein. The sample has roughly 500,000 distinct CDR3 sequences, approximately 10% seen once. The sequenced sample was PBMCs. The receptors here all came from a human donor in good health (CMV status not recorded). Some clones in this sample may be carry-over from other donors' samples. Both conserved end residues are part of each CDR3. D genes are given only for firm matches. Part of the rows lack a size; the others show once, few, many or a class for expanded clones.

J gene: TRBJ1-4
V gene: TRBV11-2
clone size: -
D gene: -
CDR3 protein: CASSPWGRDVGEKLFF
CDR3 DNA: TGTGCCAGCAGCCCCTGGGGACGGGACGTAGGTGAAAAACTGTTTTTT

J gene: TRBJ1-5
V gene: TRBV5-8
clone size: -
D gene: TRBD1
CDR3 protein: CASSLGQGEGQPQHF
CDR3 DNA: TGTGCCAGCAGCTTGGGGCAGGGGGAAGGTCAGCCCCAGCATTTT

J gene: TRBJ2-3
V gene: TRBV2
clone size: few
D gene: TRBD2
CDR3 protein: CASSPGLAGEGSTDTQYF
CDR3 DNA: TGTGCCAGCAGCCCGGGACTAGCGGGAGAAGGGAGCACAGATACGCAGTATTTT

J gene: TRBJ2-3
V gene: TRBV5-1
clone size: -
D gene: TRBD2
CDR3 protein: CASSLGTSGGPTDTQYF
CDR3 DNA: TGCGCCAGCAGCTTGGGAACTAGCGGGGGACCCACAGATACGCAGTATTTT

J gene: TRBJ2-5
V gene: TRBV27
clone size: many
D gene: TRBD1
CDR3 protein: CASSRTTGTQETQYF
CDR3 DNA: TGTGCCAGCAGTCGCACGACAGGGACCCAAGAGACCCAGTACTTC

J gene: TRBJ1-4
V gene: TRBV20-1
clone size: few
D gene: TRBD1
CDR3 protein: CSASAHDRAREKLFF
CDR3 DNA: TGCAGTGCTAGTGCCCATGACAGGGCGCGCGAAAAACTGTTTTTT

J gene: TRBJ1-3
V gene: TRBV20-1
clone size: many
D gene: TRBD1
CDR3 protein: CSARDPGQGNSGNTIYF
CDR3 DNA: TGCAGTGCTAGAGATCCAGGACAGGGAAACTCTGGAAACACCATATATTTT

J gene: TRBJ1-1
V gene: TRBV28
clone size: -
D gene: -
CDR3 protein: CASSLPPERAFF
CDR3 DNA: TGTGCCAGCAGTTTACCTCCCGAGAGGGCTTTCTTT

J gene: TRBJ2-3
V gene: TRBV6-6
clone size: many
D gene: -
CDR3 protein: CASSKTGGYGTDTQYF
CDR3 DNA: TGTGCCAGCTCTAAAACTGGGGGGTACGGCACAGATACGCAGTATTTT

J gene: TRBJ1-1
V gene: TRBV12-3/TRBV12-4
clone size: -
D gene: -
CDR3 protein: CASSLAVLWGAFF
CDR3 DNA: TGTGCCAGCAGTTTAGCGGTCCTCTGGGGAGCTTTCTTT

J gene: TRBJ1-1
V gene: TRBV19
clone size: many
D gene: -
CDR3 protein: CASSINTNTEAFF
CDR3 DNA: TGTGCCAGTAGTATAAACACGAACACTGAAGCTTTCTTT

J gene: TRBJ1-2
V gene: TRBV20-1
clone size: many
D gene: TRBD1
CDR3 protein: CSARGPRGLRGYTF
CDR3 DNA: TGCAGTGCCCGTGGCCCAAGGGGGCTTCGTGGCTACACCTTC

J gene: TRBJ1-3
V gene: TRBV12-3/TRBV12-4
clone size: many
D gene: -
CDR3 protein: CASSLWAGNTIYF
CDR3 DNA: TGTGCCAGCAGTTTATGGGCTGGAAACACCATATATTTT

J gene: TRBJ1-3
V gene: TRBV6-6
clone size: many
D gene: -
CDR3 protein: CASSYSSGHTIYF
CDR3 DNA: TGTGCCAGCAGTTACTCGTCAGGGCACACCATATATTTT

J gene: TRBJ1-1
V gene: TRBV5-1
clone size: many
D gene: TRBD1
CDR3 protein: CASSLAPGQPPAFF
CDR3 DNA: TGCGCCAGCAGCTTGGCCCCGGGACAGCCCCCGGCTTTCTTT

J gene: TRBJ2-3
V gene: TRBV4-2
clone size: -
D gene: -
CDR3 protein: CASSQEKRVTTDTQYF
CDR3 DNA: TGTGCCAGCAGCCAAGAAAAGCGGGTGACCACAGATACGCAGTATTTT

J gene: TRBJ2-3
V gene: TRBV7-2
clone size: many
D gene: -
CDR3 protein: CASSLSSYTDTQYF
CDR3 DNA: TGTGCCAGCAGCTTGAGTAGCTACACAGATACGCAGTATTTT

J gene: TRBJ2-1
V gene: TRBV7-9
clone size: many
D gene: -
CDR3 protein: CASSPGQPGGDNEQFF
CDR3 DNA: TGTGCCAGCAGCCCGGGACAGCCAGGCGGGGACAATGAGCAGTTCTTC

J gene: TRBJ2-7
V gene: TRBV20-1
clone size: -
D gene: TRBD1
CDR3 protein: CSAQWTGNGEQYF
CDR3 DNA: TGCAGTGCCCAGTGGACAGGCAACGGCGAGCAGTACTTC

J gene: TRBJ2-6
V gene: TRBV7-8
clone size: -
D gene: -
CDR3 protein: CASSLVGDTGANVLTF
CDR3 DNA: TGTGCCAGCAGCTTAGTCGGGGACACTGGGGCCAACGTCCTGACTTTC

J gene: TRBJ2-1
V gene: TRBV29-1
clone size: few
D gene: TRBD2
CDR3 protein: CSGASGRNSYNEQFF
CDR3 DNA: TGCAGCGGGGCTAGCGGGAGGAACTCCTACAATGAGCAGTTCTTC

J gene: TRBJ2-2
V gene: TRBV10-2
clone size: many
D gene: -
CDR3 protein: CASSAGTSGELFF
CDR3 DNA: TGCGCCAGCAGTGCAGGGACGTCGGGGGAGCTGTTTTTT

J gene: TRBJ2-7
V gene: TRBV25-1
clone size: few
D gene: TRBD1
CDR3 protein: CASSTRQFVRNRGSSYEQYF
CDR3 DNA: TGTGCCAGCAGTACCCGCCAATTCGTCCGAAACAGGGGAAGCTCCTACGAGCAGTACTTC

J gene: TRBJ1-1
V gene: TRBV7-8
clone size: many
D gene: -
CDR3 protein: CASSLVGWVQSSSEAFF
CDR3 DNA: TGTGCCAGCAGCTTAGTAGGCTGGGTCCAATCGAGCTCCGAAGCTTTCTTT

J gene: TRBJ2-3
V gene: TRBV10-3
clone size: few
D gene: -
CDR3 protein: CAISGEGKDGSVPTDTQYF
CDR3 DNA: TGTGCCATCAGTGGCGAGGGGAAGGACGGTAGCGTCCCCACAGATACGCAGTATTTT

J gene: TRBJ2-5
V gene: TRBV30
clone size: few
D gene: -
CDR3 protein: CAWSVQDYLQETQYF
CDR3 DNA: TGTGCCTGGAGTGTACAGGACTACCTGCAAGAGACCCAGTACTTC

J gene: TRBJ2-5
V gene: TRBV12-5
clone size: -
D gene: -
CDR3 protein: CASGLSPLETQYF
CDR3 DNA: TGTGCTAGTGGTTTGTCACCGCTGGAGACCCAGTACTTC

J gene: TRBJ2-5
V gene: TRBV20-1
clone size: -
D gene: -
CDR3 protein: CSAREGHLGLETQYF
CDR3 DNA: TGCAGTGCTAGAGAGGGACACCTGGGCCTAGAGACCCAGTACTTC

J gene: TRBJ1-1
V gene: TRBV7-2
clone size: many
D gene: -
CDR3 protein: CASSLGQWGSNTEAFF
CDR3 DNA: TGTGCCAGCAGCTTAGGACAATGGGGGAGCAACACTGAAGCTTTCTTT

J gene: TRBJ1-6
V gene: TRBV5-8
clone size: many
D gene: -
CDR3 protein: CASSLNNSPLHF
CDR3 DNA: TGTGCCAGCAGCTTAAATAATTCACCCCTCCACTTT

J gene: TRBJ2-1
V gene: TRBV18
clone size: -
D gene: -
CDR3 protein: CASSPMSQPEGGQFF
CDR3 DNA: TGTGCCAGCTCACCTATGAGTCAGCCTGAAGGAGGGCAGTTCTTC

J gene: TRBJ1-2
V gene: TRBV11-2
clone size: many
D gene: -
CDR3 protein: CASSLDRPEGGVYGYTF
CDR3 DNA: TGTGCCAGCAGCTTAGATAGACCCGAGGGGGGCGTCTATGGCTACACCTTC

J gene: TRBJ2-7
V gene: TRBV18
clone size: -
D gene: TRBD1
CDR3 protein: CASSQRDRGDEQYF
CDR3 DNA: TGTGCCAGCTCACAAAGGGACAGGGGGGACGAGCAGTACTTC

J gene: TRBJ2-3
V gene: TRBV6-5
clone size: many
D gene: -
CDR3 protein: CASSYSKMDLTLGDTQYF
CDR3 DNA: TGTGCCAGCAGTTACTCGAAGATGGATCTGACGTTGGGGGATACGCAGTATTTT

J gene: TRBJ2-3
V gene: TRBV12-3/TRBV12-4
clone size: many
D gene: -
CDR3 protein: CASSSTRGGTDTQYF
CDR3 DNA: TGTGCCAGCAGTTCCACTAGGGGAGGCACAGATACGCAGTATTTT

J gene: TRBJ1-2
V gene: TRBV20-1
clone size: -
D gene: -
CDR3 protein: CSAPAGTAGNGYTF
CDR3 DNA: TGCAGTGCTCCCGCCGGGACGGCGGGGAATGGCTACACCTTC

J gene: TRBJ2-5
V gene: TRBV4-2
clone size: many
D gene: -
CDR3 protein: CASSQGDPPRTQYF
CDR3 DNA: TGTGCCAGCAGCCAAGGGGATCCCCCCAGGACCCAGTACTTC

J gene: TRBJ2-7
V gene: TRBV5-1
clone size: many
D gene: TRBD1
CDR3 protein: CASSFQGQGAGEQYF
CDR3 DNA: TGCGCCAGCAGCTTCCAGGGACAGGGCGCGGGAGAGCAGTACTTC

J gene: TRBJ2-1
V gene: TRBV24-1
clone size: many
D gene: TRBD2
CDR3 protein: CATSDQTSGRGNEQFF
CDR3 DNA: TGTGCCACCAGTGACCAGACTAGCGGGAGGGGGAATGAGCAGTTCTTC

J gene: TRBJ1-5
V gene: TRBV6-5
clone size: many
D gene: TRBD1
CDR3 protein: CASSLGQGPRQPQHF
CDR3 DNA: TGTGCCAGCAGTTTGGGACAGGGACCTCGACAGCCCCAGCATTTT